Given below is one T cell receptor (beta chain) in context. It is likely a read error, because the conserved phenylalanine at the end of the CDR3 is missing. The DNA is left out, because the CDR3 cannot be placed on it with certainty; the CDR3 is given as TCRdb lists it. The data were taken from a study of T cell changes during pregnancy in multiple sclerosis. Here immunoSEQ multiplex PCR was the method, and the copy in TCRdb shows in-frame clones only, minus some. The table includes 52,000 or so clones, about 90% detected once. The TCR originated in a female donor with multiple sclerosis, enrolled in a pregnancy study. The specimen comprised CD4+ T cells from peripheral blood mononuclear cells, sampled in the second trimester of pregnancy.

CDR3 sequence reads: CASSLNIGTECRL. This chain uses TRBV7-8 with TRBJ1-1; TRBD1, the D gene given by the table, was not confirmed from the DNA. Germline values: CDR1 SGHVS, CDR2 FQNEAQ. The CDR3 comprises 13 residues, both ends counted.